The entry below describes one T cell receptor beta chain. Its cognate antigen is unknown. At one end the junction does not follow the germline gene, possibly because of a read error. This record comes from a study of shared clonotypes between healthy human individuals. Whole-study findings and limits: A small donor pool kept down the genetic and exposure-history diversity that was represented. Expectations were that clonotype sharing among donors would be affected by sequencing depth.

The V gene's germline CDR1 is SNHLY and CDR2 FYNNEI. The CDR3 runs 14 residues. All donors qualified as healthy HIV-negative adults and had experienced no recent acute infections or vaccinations. For unsorted samples, genomic DNA was extracted from tens of millions of PBMCs. The data were produced by immunoSEQ multiplex PCR, yet TCRdb's version contains in-frame clones alone and is incomplete. The sample records approximately 480,000 clones, roughly 79% being singletons. The chain is built from TRBV2 and TRBJ2-2; 8 bases match TRBD2. The sample consisted of PBMCs. The receptor was derived from a woman aged 35 to 49 in good health. Some clones in this sample may be carry-over from other donors' samples. CDR3: CASSEGTSGGELFF. CDR3 DNA sequence: TGTGCCAGCAGCGAAGGGACTAGTGGGGGGGAGCTGTTTTTT.